The sequence of this TCR beta chain was determined in a study of blood T cell repertoires in COVID-19. The overall study: There were acute and convalescent COVID-19 samples, and they came from the United States, Italy and Spain. The analysed material was cDNA or gDNA that came from T cells, B-cell-depleted T cells, or PBMCs.

Study processing details: Using reference gene primer amplification, nucleated cell counts were estimated. Produced via immunoSEQ multiplex PCR; TCRdb's table is partial and in-frame only. The V and J calls and the clone size are those of that table, but D and trimming were determined from the DNA. Counted here are 250,000 or so clones, 84% occurring once; the ten biggest clones make up roughly 4%. The sequence came from a man in his fifties with acute or convalescent COVID-19. The source material was peripheral blood.

CDR3 in amino acids: CASSYGTGGLGGNQPQHF. CDR3 nucleotides: TGTGCCAGCAGCTACGGGACAGGGGGCCTGGGAGGCAATCAGCCCCAGCATTTT. The chain couples TRBV5-5 to TRBJ1-5; 12 bases line up with TRBD1. Losses at the gene ends were 3 bases for V and 2 bases for J; bases not matched to a gene: 9. This CDR3 is built from 18 residues. Looked up from germline, CDR1 is SGHKS and CDR2 is YYEKEE (reference sequence).